The next 6 T cell receptor beta chains were all read from a single sample in a study of cytomegalovirus exposure and HLA in healthy donors. 13 Jbeta primers and 60 Vbeta primers were used for the PCR. Profiling relied on immunoSEQ multiplex PCR, and the TCRdb table lists in-frame clones only, not all of them. The sample holds some 150,000 clones, 75% to 80% seen once. The sequenced material came from PBMCs. These receptors came from a male donor in good health and CMV-seronegative.

The chain recombines TRBV18 with TRBJ2-1; 9 bases line up with TRBD2. V shed 2 bases and J 7 bases; nucleotides not matched to a gene: 12. In germline, CDR1 is KGHSH, CDR2 LQKENI. The CDR3 totals 17 residues. CDR3 residues: CASSPMASGAGGNEQFF. The CDR3 DNA follows: TGTGCCAGCTCACCAATGGCTAGCGGGGCCGGAGGGAATGAGCAGTTCTTC.

The chain joins TRBV28 to TRBJ2-5; 8 bases line up with TRBD1. The CDR3 consists of 14 residues. The germline CDR1 and CDR2 sequences are MDHEN and SYDVKM. Trimming at V came to 6 bases and at J to 2 bases, leaving 5 bases not matched to a gene. The CDR3 region is CASSATGVQETQYF. Written as DNA, the CDR3 is TGTGCCAGCAGCGCGACAGGGGTTCAAGAGACCCAGTACTTC.

The genes are TRBV6-1 and TRBJ1-2; 8 bases are shared with TRBD1. V gave up 6 bases and J gave up 5 bases; unmatched junction bases: 8. The CDR3 extends over 14 amino acids. Germline V gene sequence: CDR1 MNHNS, CDR2 SASEGT. CDR3 residues: CASRNYQGAYGYTF. The CDR3 DNA follows: TGTGCCAGCAGGAATTATCAGGGGGCTTATGGCTACACCTTC.

This chain uses TRBV9 with TRBJ2-1; 8 bases match TRBD2. The V and J ends lost 2 bases and 4 bases, in that order; junction bases with no gene match: 5. The germline V gene encodes CDR1 SGDLS and CDR2 YYNGEE. The CDR3 is 15 residues long. Here the CDR3 DNA reads TGTGCCAGCAGCGTGTCGGGACTAGGTTACAATGAGCAGTTCTTC. It is translated as CASSVSGLGYNEQFF. Together with reference TRBV9 and TRBJ2-1, the CDR3 gives the full variable domain: DSGVTQTPKHLITATGQRVTLRCSPRSGDLSVYWYQQSLDQGLQFLIQYYNGEERAKGNILERFSAQQFPDLHSELNLSSLELGDSALYFCASSVSGLGYNEQFFGPGTRLTVL.

The V call is TRBV18, the J call TRBJ1-2; tentative D call: TRBD1 (5 bases). CDR3 length equals 13 residues. Germline loops: CDR1 KGHSH, CDR2 LQKENI. Trimming removed 5 bases at V and 1 base at J, with 8 bases between. In DNA form, the CDR3 reads TGTGCCAGCTCAGGAGGGGTTAACTATGGCTACACCTTC. The encoded protein is CASSGGVNYGYTF.

The chain uses TRBV7-2 and TRBJ2-1; TRBD2 matches at 12 bases. J lost 4 bases, V lost 4 bases, and 2 bases had no gene match. The CDR3 sequence is 15 residues long. Germline V gives CDR1 SGHTA, CDR2 FQGNSA. The CDR3 protein is CASSSTSGGYNEQFF. The CDR3 DNA reads as TGTGCCAGCAGCTCGACTAGCGGGGGATACAATGAGCAGTTCTTC. Combining the CDR3 with reference TRBV7-2 and TRBJ2-1 gives the whole variable domain GAGVSQSPSNKVTEKGKDVELRCDPISGHTALYWYRQSLGQGLEFLIYFQGNSAPDKSGLPSDRFSAERTGGSVSTLTIQRTQQEDSAVYLCASSSTSGGYNEQFFGPGTRLTVL.